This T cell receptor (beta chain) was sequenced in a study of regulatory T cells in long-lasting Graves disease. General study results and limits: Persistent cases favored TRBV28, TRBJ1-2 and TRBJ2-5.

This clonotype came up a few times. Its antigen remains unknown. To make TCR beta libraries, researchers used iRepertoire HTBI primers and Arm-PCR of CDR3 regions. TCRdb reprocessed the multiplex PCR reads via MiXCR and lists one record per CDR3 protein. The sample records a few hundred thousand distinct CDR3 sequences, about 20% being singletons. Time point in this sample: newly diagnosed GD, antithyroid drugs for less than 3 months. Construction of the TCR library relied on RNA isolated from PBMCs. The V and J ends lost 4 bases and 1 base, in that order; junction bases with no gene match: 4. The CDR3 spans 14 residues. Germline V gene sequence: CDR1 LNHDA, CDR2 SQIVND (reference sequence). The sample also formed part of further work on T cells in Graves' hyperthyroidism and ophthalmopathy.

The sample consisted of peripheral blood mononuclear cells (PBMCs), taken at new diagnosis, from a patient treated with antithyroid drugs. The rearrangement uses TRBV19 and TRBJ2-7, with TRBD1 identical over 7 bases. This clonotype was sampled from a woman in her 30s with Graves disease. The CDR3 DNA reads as TGTGCCAGTAGTAAGGGGGCAGGATCCTACGAGCAGTACTTC. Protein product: CASSKGAGSYEQYF. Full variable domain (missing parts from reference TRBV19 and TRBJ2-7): DGGITQSPKYLFRKEGQNVTLSCEQNLNHDAMYWYRQDPGQGLRLIYYSQIVNDFQKGDIAEGYSVSREKKESFPLTVTSAQKNPTAFYLCASSKGAGSYEQYFGPGTRLTVT.